This T cell receptor beta chain was recorded in a study of T cells in Graves' hyperthyroidism and ophthalmopathy. The CDR3 regions of TCR beta were amplified from RNA transcripts. The HTBI primer set drove a first-round RT-PCR of the TCR CDR3. TCRdb re-derived calls from the multiplex PCR reads in MiXCR, one entry per CDR3 protein. This table holds 530,000 or so distinct CDR3 sequences, roughly 18% found once. This clonotype is a singleton in its sample. The CDR3 runs 16 residues. The germline CDR1 and CDR2 sequences are MNHEY and SVGEGT. J lost 4 bases, V lost 10 bases, and 8 bases had no gene match. Ophthalmopathy patients showed a Clinical Activity Score of at least 3, NOSPECS grade of at least 4 and duration under 3 months.

The V gene is TRBV6-2 or TRBV6-3, the J gene TRBJ2-1, with 15 bases matching TRBD2. Sequencing was done on a sample of blood. This TCR was recovered from a woman aged 18-29 years with Graves' ophthalmopathy. The CDR3 region has the DNA TGTGCCACCGGACTAGCGGGGGGGGCCGTGTACAATGAGCAGTTCTTC. It translates to CATGLAGGAVYNEQFF.